The rows below give T cell receptor beta chains drawn from one sample of a study of patients and donors after allogeneic stem cell transplantation. In TCRdb, the RT-PCR reads were re-called with MiXCR into one record per CDR3 protein. This table holds tens of thousands of distinct CDR3 sequences, about an eighth found once. What was sequenced was blood, either unsorted or a sorted T cell fraction (not recorded which). The receptor set was obtained from a human donor who was either an allogeneic HSCT recipient or a stem cell or donor lymphocyte infusion donor (not recorded which). It is not recorded whose cells these are; they may come from a transplant donor. The CDR3 runs from the conserved cysteine through the conserved F or W. The order of the fields is CDR3 length, J gene, V gene, D gene, clone size, CDR3 protein, CDR3 DNA. A D gene is named only where the DNA matches it firmly. Clone size is not always given. Where it is, it says once, few, many or a class for expanded clones.

CDR3 length: 14; J gene: TRBJ1-1; V gene: TRBV10-3; D gene: .; clone size: few; CDR3 protein: CAISGGGANTEAFF; CDR3 DNA: TGTGCCATCAGTGGCGGGGGGGCTAACACTGAAGCTTTCTTT
CDR3 length: 15; J gene: TRBJ2-4; V gene: TRBV27; D gene: TRBD2; clone size: few; CDR3 protein: CASSLGTSGKNIQYF; CDR3 DNA: TGTGCCAGCAGTTTAGGGACTAGCGGGAAAAACATTCAGTACTTC
CDR3 length: 14; J gene: TRBJ2-2; V gene: TRBV6-5; D gene: .; clone size: .; CDR3 protein: CASSYRGTTGELFF; CDR3 DNA: TGTGCCAGCAGTTACCGGGGGACCACCGGGGAGCTGTTTTTT
CDR3 length: 16; J gene: TRBJ2-5; V gene: TRBV5-1; D gene: TRBD2; clone size: .; CDR3 protein: CASSLVSREVLETQYF; CDR3 DNA: TGCGCCAGCAGCTTGGTTTCGCGGGAGGTGCTGGAGACCCAGTACTTC
CDR3 length: 15; J gene: TRBJ2-6; V gene: TRBV6-5; D gene: .; clone size: few; CDR3 protein: CASRRASSGANVLTF; CDR3 DNA: TGTGCCAGCAGGCGCGCCAGCTCTGGGGCCAACGTCCTGACTTTC
CDR3 length: 12; J gene: TRBJ2-7; V gene: TRBV20-1; D gene: TRBD1; clone size: .; CDR3 protein: CSALDRAYEQYF; CDR3 DNA: TGCAGTGCTCTCGACAGGGCCTACGAGCAGTACTTC
CDR3 length: 15; J gene: TRBJ1-5; V gene: TRBV6-5; D gene: TRBD1; clone size: many; CDR3 protein: CASSSRQGSNQPQHF; CDR3 DNA: TGTGCCAGCAGTTCTAGACAGGGTAGCAATCAGCCCCAGCATTTT
CDR3 length: 11; J gene: TRBJ1-2; V gene: TRBV12-3/TRBV12-4; D gene: .; clone size: .; CDR3 protein: CASRGRDGYTF; CDR3 DNA: TGTGCCAGCAGGGGCAGAGATGGCTACACCTTC
CDR3 length: 15; J gene: TRBJ2-5; V gene: TRBV11-2; D gene: .; clone size: few; CDR3 protein: CASSFSALEEETQYF; CDR3 DNA: TGTGCCAGCAGCTTCTCAGCGTTAGAGGAAGAGACCCAGTACTTC
CDR3 length: 15; J gene: TRBJ2-5; V gene: TRBV12-3/TRBV12-4; D gene: TRBD1; clone size: many; CDR3 protein: CASSHLEDRRETQYF; CDR3 DNA: TGTGCCAGCAGTCACCTTGAGGACAGGAGAGAGACCCAGTACTTC
CDR3 length: 13; J gene: TRBJ2-1; V gene: TRBV10-3; D gene: .; clone size: .; CDR3 protein: CAISESKVYEQFF; CDR3 DNA: TGTGCCATCAGTGAGTCGAAGGTTTATGAGCAGTTCTTC
CDR3 length: 15; J gene: TRBJ1-3; V gene: TRBV7-9; D gene: TRBD1; clone size: .; CDR3 protein: CASSSQGAQGNTIYF; CDR3 DNA: TGTGCCAGCAGCTCACAGGGGGCGCAAGGAAACACCATATATTTT
CDR3 length: 14; J gene: TRBJ2-7; V gene: TRBV27; D gene: TRBD2; clone size: .; CDR3 protein: CASSLFGTSDEQYF; CDR3 DNA: TGTGCCAGCAGTTTATTCGGGACTAGCGACGAGCAGTACTTC
CDR3 length: 14; J gene: TRBJ2-5; V gene: TRBV3-1; D gene: .; clone size: .; CDR3 protein: CASSQVPGVETQYF; CDR3 DNA: TGTGCCAGCAGCCAAGTACCGGGGGTAGAGACCCAGTACTTC
CDR3 length: 15; J gene: TRBJ2-2; V gene: TRBV11-2; D gene: .; clone size: .; CDR3 protein: CASSHPFLNTGELFF; CDR3 DNA: TGTGCCAGCAGCCACCCCTTCCTGAACACCGGGGAGCTGTTTTTT